Given below is one T cell receptor beta chain in context. Antigen unknown. At one end the junction does not follow the germline gene, possibly because of a read error. Primers: 60 Vbeta forward and 13 Jbeta reverse. Sequencing was performed with immunoSEQ multiplex PCR; in TCRdb, only in-frame clones are kept and a portion is missing. This listing includes fewer than 60,000 clones. This CDR3 has 14 residues. Germline V CDR1 and CDR2: KGHSH, LQKENI. This entry belongs to a study of cytomegalovirus exposure and HLA in healthy donors. Broader study findings: With later analysis, a missense DCLRE1C variant became linked to TCR beta V- and J-gene trimming. TCR beta chains associated with HLA were, in a later analysis, more clonally expanded than equally common others. A prior analysis recorded that most TCR beta V segments were productive about 87% or about 30% of the time.

This sequence originates from a woman aged 40 to 49 in good health and CMV-seronegative. This chain joins TRBV18 and TRBJ1-6, with 7 bases identical to TRBD1. Input material: PBMCs. The CDR3 protein is CASSPTDRESHLHF. In DNA, the CDR3 is TGTGCCAGCTCACCCACCGACAGGGAATCACACCTCCACTTT.